This T cell receptor beta chain was sequenced for a study of beta chain features in type 1 diabetes (dated by TCRdb to 2016 to 2018). The study in broad terms: Mean age, gender distribution, total cell number and subset yield were not different between patients and healthy donors. Naive and central memory subsets were obtained from all 30 or so donors, but regulatory and stem cell-like memory subsets were isolated from only 8 patients and roughly 8 healthy donors. The study compared TCRB repertoires of sorted circulating CD4+ T cell subsets between recently diagnosed type 1 diabetes patients and matched healthy donors. A total of 100 million to 140 million sorted cells were examined across all samples, and the number of cells per subset was strongly correlated with RNA yield. What the authors observed across the whole study: Patients with type 1 diabetes made fewer insertions and deleted more nucleotides at VDJ recombination sites, implying thymic rearrangement abnormalities. PCR might favor shorter templates, but patient and control samples were amplified and corrected together, so any skew would affect both groups equally. Because the HLA sub-analyses included only small numbers of individuals, any influence of HLA type on TCRB rearrangement was left unresolved. A moderate but significant shortening of TCRB CDR3 length was observed in type 1 diabetes patients in all four CD4+ subsets. Naive, central memory and regulatory TCRB repertoires appeared more similar among patients than among healthy donors. Because cDNA was sequenced instead of genomic DNA, highly expressing activated cells could be over-represented, though the groups showed no difference in activation or CD3 levels.

At the junction V is shortened by 0 bases and J by 8 bases, with 13 bases in between. The CDR3 covers 14 residues, taking in both the cysteine and the phenylalanine. The kept DNA is CDR3 alone, 42 bases in frame from the first base. Sequences MNHNS (CDR1) and SASEGT (CDR2) are obtained from the germline V gene. This clone was recorded a few times. Its antigen has not been determined. No qualities accompany the bases; no much larger clone lies one base away. The entire amount of isolated RNA was reverse transcribed using the High Capacity cDNA Reverse Transcription Kit, so the sequenced TCRB transcripts were expressed ones. Deep immunoSEQ sequencing was performed on naive, central memory and regulatory T cell samples, with an average of around 3.4 million total reads per sample. Sorted cells were lysed in RLT buffer and RNA was extracted with DNase-treated RNeasy Micro or Mini kits, depending on cell number. Each cell subset was processed on its own to prevent cross-contamination, while patient and healthy donor samples were processed together. TCRB sequences were amplified from cDNA with the immunoSEQ multiplex PCR, producing 87-bp fragments spanning the CDR3 region. The amplicons were sequenced using the Illumina HiSeq platform. The published analysis was carried out like this. Synthetic template baselines were used to correct PCR bias computationally, reads within Hamming distance 2 were collapsed, and singletons that could not be merged were discarded. By aligning reads against IMGT, V, D and J genes, CDR3 length, and insertions or deletions at six rearrangement sites were assigned. Within each subset, clonotype counts were normalized to sorted cell number, after which true diversity and Gini coefficients were computed with the tcR R package. The overlap coefficient, calculated on TCRB nucleotide sequences, was used to measure repertoire sharing. Out-of-frame TCRB sequences from naive cells were analyzed as a proxy for the pre-selection repertoire. Imported from immuneACCESS, the table was reduced by TCRdb to in-frame sequences with V and J called. These copies leave out some clones; in studies compared against another copy, an unresolved V gene accounts for under half, and the cause of the remainder is not known. That table is the source of V, J and clone size, and D and trimming were worked out from the DNA. The sample data list 450,000 or so clones, and 10% to 12% of these were observed just once. Jointly, the top ten make up 0.045% to 0.06% of the sample.

Each donor gave one peripheral blood draw, about 100 mL on average, collected into heparinised tubes. A BD FACSAria II and a panel including CD45RO, CCR7, CD25, CD127, CD95 and CD27 were used to sort naive, central memory, regulatory and stem cell-like memory CD4+ T cells. Every sorted population had a purity above 95%. PBMCs were isolated right away by Lymphoprep density gradient centrifugation and were stained directly, without culture. To minimize batch effects, samples were stained and sorted in pairs, one healthy donor with one patient per experiment. The TCR originated in a woman under 30 in good health. Material for sequencing was naive CD4+ T cells from blood. The label giving this sample's cell subset or site can be read as: true naive CD4+ T cells. The chain joins TRBV6-1 to TRBJ1-2, and perhaps TRBD1 as D gene, on 5 matching bases. CDR3 reads: CASSEAQGIKGYTF. In nucleotide form, the sequence is TGTGCCAGCAGTGAAGCGCAGGGAATTAAGGGCTACACCTTC.